Below, 28 T cell receptor beta chains from the same sample are listed, as sequenced in a study of vaccination and CD4 T cells after COVID-19. Their antigens are not known. Scientists ran DNA taken from cultured CD4+ T cells through the Oncomine TCR Beta short-read assay for sequencing. TCRdb reprocessed the PCR reads via MiXCR and lists one record per CDR3 protein. The sample lists some 10,000 distinct CDR3 sequences, around 60% seen once, with approximately 17% in the top ten. As to treatment: approximately 9-day PBMC culture with coronavirus spike peptide pools or control peptides (ViraFEST assay). Sequences were obtained from CD4+ T cells from blood, cultured in vitro. These receptors were collected from a human donor who had recovered from COVID-19.

This chain links TRBV19 with TRBJ1-1; no firm D call. The CDR3 extends over 15 amino acids. Trimming shortened V by 6 bases and J by 1 base, and 15 bases separated the two germline ends. Germline CDR1 LNHDA, CDR2 SQIVND (reference sequence). The CDR3 here is CASSSWGQSNTEAFF. The CDR3 DNA reads as TGTGCCAGTAGCTCCTGGGGTCAGTCGAACACTGAAGCTTTCTTT.

This clonotype came up once. This chain links TRBV30 with TRBJ2-3, with a tentative D call TRBD2 (5 bases). CDR1 GTSNPN and CDR2 SVGIG come from the germline V gene (reference sequence). V was trimmed by 5 bases and J by 0 bases, leaving 9 bases between them. CDR3 length equals 13 residues. CDR3 protein: CAWGWRSTDTQYF. The CDR3 nucleotides read TGTGCCTGGGGTTGGAGGAGCACAGATACGCAGTATTTT.

This chain links TRBV10-3 with TRBJ1-6, with D possibly being TRBD1 (5 bases). Trimming removed 5 bases at V and 6 bases at J, with 14 bases between. Germline CDR1 ENHRY, CDR2 SYGVKD. The CDR3 loop spans 15 amino acids. CDR3 nucleotides: TGTGCCATCAGTCCGGGGGGGGACCCTAATTCACCCCTCCACTTT. It specifies CAISPGGDPNSPLHF.

As to this clonotype: This may come from a read error, since a much larger clone is one base off. V gene TRBV19 combines with J gene TRBJ2-1, with TRBD2 matching 7 bases. In germline, CDR1 is LNHDA, CDR2 SQIVND (reference sequence). This CDR3 spans 14 amino acids. The CDR3 loop reads CTSSRAREGPEQFF. CDR3 coding DNA: TGTACCAGTAGCAGGGCCAGGGAGGGTCCTGAGCAGTTCTTC.

The sample holds a few counts of this clonotype. V is TRBV6-1 and J is TRBJ1-6; D unclear. The CDR3 length is 13 residues. V was shortened by 8 bases and J by 5 bases, with 10 bases between the two germline ends. Germline CDR1 reads MNHNS; CDR2 reads SASEGT. CDR3 protein: CASRSQHNSPLHF. DNA of the CDR3: TGTGCCAGCCGGTCACAGCATAATTCACCCCTCCACTTT.

The table lists this clonotype with a few counts. CDR3 sequence (DNA): TGCGCCAGCAGTGATGCCGGGACAGCGAAGAACACTGAAGCTTTCTTT. Its protein is CASSDAGTAKNTEAFF. The chain is built from TRBV10-1 and TRBJ1-1, with 7 positions matching TRBD1. Germline V lookup: CDR1 WNHNN, CDR2 SYGVQD (reference sequence). The CDR3 sequence is 16 residues long. V was pared by 3 bases and J by 1 base, with 8 bases of the junction left unmatched.

This clonotype has only a few counts. The V gene is TRBV2, the J gene TRBJ2-2; 8 bases are a match to TRBD1. The CDR3 is made up of 15 amino acids. V lost 6 bases, J lost 2 bases, and 5 bases stayed unmatched. Germline V lookup: CDR1 SNHLY, CDR2 FYNNEI. This CDR3 is CASRTDRGNTGELFF. In DNA, the CDR3 is TGTGCCAGCAGGACCGACAGGGGAAACACCGGGGAGCTGTTTTTT.

V is TRBV20-1 and J is TRBJ1-2, with D possibly being TRBD1 (5 bases). Germline V lookup: CDR1 DFQATT, CDR2 SNEGSKA (reference sequence). V shed 0 bases and J shed 6 bases, with 17 bases lying between them. CDR3 length: 15 residues. The CDR3 bases are TGCAGTGCTAGAGATTTGGGACTTCAGAGGGATGGCTACACCTTC. It translates to CSARDLGLQRDGYTF.

This chain links TRBV6-2 or TRBV6-3 with TRBJ2-1; D possibly corresponds to TRBD2 (5 bases). CDR3 length: 15 amino acids. Looked up from germline, CDR1 is MNHEY and CDR2 is SVGEGT. V lost 6 bases and J lost 7, with 19 bases in between. This chain's CDR3 is CASSPFAGPSNEQFF. The CDR3 bases are TGTGCCAGCAGCCCCTTTGCGGGCCCGAGTAATGAGCAGTTCTTC.

V usage is TRBV6-2 or TRBV6-3 and J usage is TRBJ2-3, with TRBD2 matching over 8 bases. Germline CDR1 reads MNHEY; CDR2 reads SVGEGT. The CDR3 contains 16 residues. The V segment lost 7 bases and the J segment 9 bases; nucleotides outside the gene matches: 18. The CDR3 DNA is TGTGCCAGCACCCCTTCCGGGGGGGCCGGGGTAAGAACGCAGTATTTT. Amino acid sequence: CASTPSGGAGVRTQYF.

This clonotype has only a few counts. The chain links TRBV6-1 to TRBJ1-5, with D possibly being TRBD1 (6 bases). This CDR3 contains 14 residues. V was trimmed by 5 bases and J by 4 bases, leaving 12 bases between them. Germline V gene data show CDR1 as MNHNS and CDR2 as SASEGT. The CDR3 region is CASSIQGTNQPQHF. CDR3 DNA sequence: TGTGCCAGCAGTATACAGGGTACAAATCAGCCCCAGCATTTT.

In this sample, this clonotype turned up once. The chain is built from TRBV10-2 and TRBJ1-2, with 8 bases lining up with TRBD1. Germline V gene sequence: CDR1 WSHSY, CDR2 SAAADI. Trimming cost V 3 bases and J 6 bases; bases outside gene matches: 6. The CDR3 runs to 14 residues. CDR3 loop: CASSDQGAQNGYTF. The CDR3 DNA reads as TGCGCCAGCAGTGACCAGGGGGCGCAGAATGGCTACACCTTC.

The chain combines TRBV7-2 with TRBJ2-7; TRBD2 is a possible D gene (6 bases). The DNA end lines up better with TRBJ2-5; the J call may be wrong. The CDR3 extends over 14 amino acids. The germline gives CDR1 SGHTA, CDR2 FQGNSA. The CDR3 nucleotides are TGTGCCAGCAGCTTAGATTGGGGGGAAGAGACCCAGTACTTC. Encoded protein: CASSLDWGEETQYF.

The chain uses TRBV6-1 and TRBJ2-2; D is unresolved. This CDR3 comprises 14 residues. Germline CDR1 is MNHNS and CDR2 is SASEGT. The V gene lost 10 bases and the J gene lost 6 bases, with 18 bases spanning the gap. CDR3: CATESKGLAGELFF. The CDR3 DNA reads as TGTGCCACCGAATCAAAAGGCTTGGCCGGGGAGCTGTTTTTT.

The V gene is TRBV12-3 or TRBV12-4, the J gene TRBJ1-2; D unresolved. Trimming cost V 2 bases and J 8 bases, with 9 bases left between them. This CDR3 has 12 amino acids. CDR3 in amino acids: CASSLQALGYTF. The CDR3 bases are TGTGCCAGCAGTTTACAGGCCCTAGGCTACACCTTC.

The rearrangement links TRBV10-3 to TRBJ1-2, with D hard to call. Trimming stripped 2 bases from V and 3 bases from J, with 16 bases between. The length of the CDR3 is 16 residues. The germline V gene encodes CDR1 ENHRY and CDR2 SYGVKD. Here the CDR3 reads CAISEPTATRDYGYTF. Here the CDR3 DNA reads TGTGCCATCAGTGAGCCAACGGCCACCCGGGACTATGGCTACACCTTC.

This clonotype was detected only a few times. J is TRBJ2-2 and V is TRBV5-1, with 9 bases matching TRBD1. Germline V gives CDR1 SGHRS, CDR2 YFSETQ. V dropped 0 bases and J dropped 6; count of bases not matched to a gene: 6. The CDR3 has 16 amino acids. The CDR3 region is CASSLEATGGSGELFF. Written as DNA, the CDR3 is TGCGCCAGCAGCTTGGAGGCGACAGGGGGGTCCGGGGAGCTGTTTTTT.

This clonotype was seen a few times. The V gene is TRBV6-1, the J gene TRBJ2-1, with D perhaps TRBD1 or TRBD2 (6 bases each). The CDR3 totals 17 residues. Trimming removed 6 bases at V and 5 bases at J, with 23 bases between. Germline V gene data show CDR1 as MNHNS and CDR2 as SASEGT. CDR3 sequence (DNA): TGTGCCAGCAGCCGGGTATGGAGCGGAGGGGGGAACAATGAGCAGTTCTTC. Protein: CASSRVWSGGGNNEQFF.

The chain joins TRBV2 to TRBJ1-1; D gene uncertain. The V gene's germline CDR1 is SNHLY and CDR2 FYNNEI. The CDR3 length is 13 residues. Trimming took off 7 bases at V and 6 bases at J, with 15 bases between the two ends. CDR3 sequence reads: CASTSVRGAEAFF. CDR3 DNA: TGTGCCAGCACCTCGGTCCGCGGCGCTGAAGCTTTCTTT.

This rearrangement joins TRBV7-8 to TRBJ1-5; TRBD1 might be the D (6 bases). V was cut by 5 bases and J by 11 bases, with 19 bases left in between. Germline loops: CDR1 SGHVS, CDR2 FQNEAQ. This CDR3 spans 14 amino acids. The CDR3 protein is CASSATGTSMAQHF. CDR3 DNA: TGTGCCAGCAGCGCAACCGGGACATCTATGGCCCAGCATTTT.

V gene TRBV6-1 combines with J gene TRBJ1-1; D remains ambiguous. The CDR3 consists of 13 residues. V gave up 6 bases and J gave up 1 base, with 9 bases separating them. Germline CDR1 is MNHNS and CDR2 is SASEGT. DNA of the CDR3: TGTGCCAGCAGACGGACCGGGAACACTGAAGCTTTCTTT. This codes for CASRRTGNTEAFF.

The J gene is TRBJ1-2, the V gene TRBV12-3 or TRBV12-4; unclear D gene. Trimming left V 1 base short and J 0 bases short, with 6 bases between. CDR3 size: 14 residues. The CDR3 DNA is TGTGCCAGCAGTTTAGGAGGGACTAACTATGGCTACACCTTC. Protein sequence: CASSLGGTNYGYTF.

The sample holds a few counts of this clonotype. V usage is TRBV11-1 and J usage is TRBJ2-5; TRBD1 might be the D (5 bases). This CDR3 comprises 13 residues. Germline loops: CDR1 SGHAT, CDR2 FQDESV (reference sequence). Trimming took off 3 bases at V and 4 bases at J, with 9 bases between the two ends. CDR3 amino acids: CASSFGHGETQYF. The CDR3 DNA follows: TGTGCCAGCAGCTTCGGACACGGAGAGACCCAGTACTTC.

This clonotype was counted a few times. V usage is TRBV6-1 and J usage is TRBJ1-1; D possibly corresponds to TRBD1 (5 bases). The length of the CDR3 is 13 residues. CDR1 is MNHNS, CDR2 SASEGT, per germline. V was pared by 3 bases and J by 4 bases, with 9 bases between. CDR3 in amino acids: CASSDRVATEAFF. The CDR3 bases are TGTGCCAGCAGTGACAGGGTGGCCACTGAAGCTTTCTTT.

The J gene is TRBJ1-2, the V gene TRBV30; the match to TRBD1 covers 12 bases. Losses at the gene ends were 3 bases for V and 8 bases for J; bases not matched to a gene: 4. The CDR3 contains 13 residues. Looked up from germline, CDR1 is GTSNPN and CDR2 is SVGIG (reference sequence). CDR3 sequence (DNA): TGTGCCTGGAGCCCGGGACAGGGGGCGGGCTACACCTTC. Translation gives CAWSPGQGAGYTF.

Only a few counts were recorded for this clonotype. The rearrangement uses TRBV6-1 and TRBJ1-5, with D uncertain. Per germline, CDR1 MNHNS and CDR2 SASEGT. The length of the CDR3 is 16 residues. Between the trimmed V and J ends, which lost 6 bases and 5 bases, there was a span of 20 bases. The CDR3 reads CASRINVDAVHQPQHF. DNA of the CDR3: TGTGCCAGCAGGATTAACGTAGACGCCGTTCATCAGCCCCAGCATTTT.

V and J are TRBV20-1 and TRBJ2-7, with D possibly TRBD1 on 6 matching bases. Germline CDR1 is DFQATT and CDR2 is SNEGSKA (reference sequence). The CDR3 extends over 14 amino acids. The germline V and J ends were trimmed by 5 bases and 1 base, with 15 bases remaining between them. The CDR3 reads CSASVQGKSYEQYF. For the CDR3, the DNA is TGCAGTGCTTCTGTGCAGGGGAAATCCTACGAGCAGTACTTC.

This clonotype was counted a few times. The rearrangement uses TRBV6-1 and TRBJ1-1; D gene unclear. The CDR3 length is 15 residues. Trimming left V 7 bases short and J 0 bases short, with 15 bases between. Germline V CDR1 and CDR2: MNHNS, SASEGT. The CDR3 sequence is CASTLVPLMNTEAFF. In DNA, the CDR3 is TGTGCCAGCACCCTGGTGCCCCTGATGAACACTGAAGCTTTCTTT.